The present entry profiles one TCR beta chain with its context. Its antigen remains unidentified. Trimming took 3 bases from V and 0 from J; bases not matched to a gene: 11. The CDR3 extends over 18 amino acids. Germline CDR1 is MGHRA and CDR2 is YSYEKL. TCRdb's copy holds only in-frame clones and misses some; the assay was immunoSEQ multiplex PCR. The sample contains about 4,500 clones, about 94% of which appear only once. This sample stems from a study of T cell clonotyping in hematopoietic cell transplantation. Study results and limitations: Pathologically expanded recipient clonotypes increased progressively from day 30 to day 180 as diversity fell.

The sequencing used peripheral blood mononuclear cells, collected 30 days after allogeneic stem cell transplant. The J gene is TRBJ1-3, the V gene TRBV4-1; TRBD1 aligns across 7 bases. The receptor was isolated from a male patient between 65 and 85 years old who had an allogeneic stem cell transplant from an unrelated donor, so T cells may come from the graft donor. Some clones in this sample may be carry-over from other donors' samples. The CDR3 here is CASSHDINRGNSGNTIYF. The CDR3 region has the DNA TGCGCCAGCAGCCACGATATCAACAGGGGTAACTCTGGAAACACCATATATTTT.